The clone carrying this T cell receptor beta chain was seen at least ten times. The sample originates from a study of T-cell reconstitution after alpha-beta-depleted transplantation in children. As it was prepared, the TCRbeta library received unique molecular identifiers. TCRdb re-derived calls from the PCR reads in MiXCR, one entry per CDR3 protein. The top ten clones hold less than 5% of a sample with some 590,000 distinct CDR3 sequences, under 12% of them seen once. This TCR was recovered from a human donor who donated a stem cell graft to a child with acute myeloid leukemia. The material sequenced was PBMCs from the stem cell graft donor, taken from the stem cell graft.

Here the CDR3 DNA reads TGTGCCAGCAGCCCTGACAGTTCCTACGAGCAGTACTTC. Its protein is CASSPDSSYEQYF. This rearrangement joins TRBV7-9 to TRBJ2-7, with D perhaps TRBD1 (5 bases). Deletions cut 5 bases from V and 1 base from J, with 9 bases between. Looked up from germline, CDR1 is SEHNR and CDR2 is FQNEAQ (reference sequence). This CDR3 has 13 amino acids. The whole variable domain, remainder taken from reference TRBV7-9 and TRBJ2-7, is DTGVSQNPRHKITKRGQNVTFRCDPISEHNRLYWYRQTLGQGPEFLTYFQNEAQLEKSRLLSDRFSAERPKGSFSTLEIQRTEQGDSAMYLCASSPDSSYEQYFGPGTRLTVT.